The present T cell receptor beta chain was sequenced within a study of shared clonotypes between healthy human individuals. In the original analysis: With immunoSEQ giving junction-only sequences and no quality scores, filtering differed. The protocol was immunoSEQ multiplex PCR, while the TCRdb copy is restricted to in-frame clones and leaves out a portion. Clonal size and the V and J genes are those of that table, whereas D and trimming came from the DNA. The sample contains about 1.5 million clones, 95% to 99% of which appear only once. Of note for this clone: Mismatch with germline at one junction end may stem from a read error.

This CDR3 is built from 14 residues. Looked up from germline, CDR1 is SQVTM and CDR2 is ANQGSEA. The clonotype comes from a man aged 25-40 years in good health. V and J are TRBV29-1 and TRBJ2-1; 14 nucleotides align to TRBD2. Sequenced sample: naive CD4+ T cells sorted from blood. Subset of the sample: CD45RA+ positively selected. The CDR3 is CSVERRLAGGPGVF. The CDR3 DNA sequence: TGCAGCGTTGAGCGCCGACTAGCGGGAGGGCCCGGCGTCTTC.